This T cell receptor (beta chain) is from a study of siplizumab effects on memory and regulatory T cells. Study-level points and caveats: Roughly 75-95% of proliferating clones (CD4+ or CD8+) could not be assigned a naive or memory phenotype.

Here immunoSEQ multiplex PCR was the method, and the copy in TCRdb shows in-frame clones only, minus some. The sample includes roughly 62,000 clones, 65% to 80% of them seen just once. The CDR3 is 16 residues long. Germline V gene lookup returns CDR1 MNHNY and CDR2 SVGAGI (reference sequence). The V end was cut by 5 bases, the J end by 11 bases, with 25 bases between. With respect to this clone: The antigen is undetermined.

The source of this sequence is a human donor in good health. This chain connects TRBV6-6 to TRBJ2-4; weak D call: TRBD1 (6 bases). Sequencing used memory CD4+ T cells sorted from blood. The CDR3 DNA sequence: TGTGCCAGCAGTCAACAACAGGGCTTCCAAAAAGGAGTTCAGTACTTC. This sequence encodes CASSQQQGFQKGVQYF.